This TCR beta chain came from a study of T cell repertoires in cytomegalovirus infection. Study background: Public TCR beta signatures marked donors with CMV infection and the matching HLA. Study results and limitations: HLA-C-restricted, CMV-specific TCR beta clonotypes were dominant ex vivo. Carriers of CMV plus the relevant HLA were identified by cumulative public TCR beta family frequency.

This clonotype has more than one count but fewer than ten. Its cognate antigen is unknown. TCRdb reprocessed the reads with MiXCR, giving one entry per CDR3 protein. The sample shows about 740,000 distinct CDR3 sequences, roughly 36% of them seen only once. This CDR3 spans 14 amino acids. V was cut by 2 bases and J by 0 bases, with 8 bases left in between. Germline CDR1 DFQATT, CDR2 SNEGSKA (reference sequence). The genes are TRBV20-1 and TRBJ1-5, with unresolved D. The sample consisted of PBMCs. This clonotype originated in a human donor in good health (CMV status not recorded). Some clones in this sample may be carry-over from other donors' samples. This CDR3 reads CSARSSYSNQPQHF. The CDR3 DNA follows: TGCAGTGCTAGATCTTCATATAGCAATCAGCCCCAGCATTTT.